This T cell receptor (beta chain) appears in the sequencing data of a study of OX40 agonist ivuxolimab in advanced cancers. Study as a whole: Patients were given ivuxolimab, an antibody that agonizes OX40 (CD134). At 0.01 to 10 mg/kg, ivuxolimab was administered intravenously to patients every 2 weeks.

Here immunoSEQ multiplex PCR was the method, and the copy in TCRdb shows in-frame clones only, minus some. The sample comprises 75,000 to 95,000 clones, about 85% of which are singletons, and roughly 3.1% rests with the top ten. The germline V gene encodes CDR1 PRHDT and CDR2 FYEKMQ (reference sequence). The CDR3 runs to 20 residues. The receptor was derived from an adult with an advanced solid tumor such as melanoma, head and neck, liver or kidney cancer. Sample: CD4+ or CD8+ T cells sorted from blood, taken in a trial of the OX40 agonist ivuxolimab. This chain links TRBV13 with TRBJ1-2; the match to TRBD1 covers 8 bases. The CDR3 sequence is CATLVTSTRDRPHSNYGYTF. In nucleotides, the CDR3 is TGTGCAACCCTCGTTACATCAACCCGGGACAGGCCTCATTCTAACTATGGCTACACCTTC.